Sequencing of this TCR beta chain was carried out in a study of cytotoxic CD8 clonotypes in ibrutinib-treated CLL. V lost 10 bases and J 5 bases, leaving 20 bases between the germline ends. The CDR3 has 15 amino acids. Per germline, CDR1 MNHNS and CDR2 SASEGT. Notes on this clone: What it recognizes is unknown.

Only in-frame clones appear in the TCRdb table, and some are missing; sequencing was by immunoSEQ multiplex PCR. The sample consists of roughly 130,000 clones, about 91% of them appearing once. Study-wide findings and caveats: Once treatment began, public clonotypes, which were uncommon, contracted or stayed stable.

This clonotype was sampled from a human donor with chronic lymphocytic leukemia. The chain is built from TRBV6-1 and TRBJ2-2; the D call may be TRBD1 or TRBD2 (6 bases each). Sample: PBMCs, taken after 12 months of ibrutinib treatment. DNA of the CDR3: TGTGCCACCCGTGTATCCAGGGGACTTACCGGGGAGCTGTTTTTT. Encoded protein: CATRVSRGLTGELFF.